This T cell receptor (beta chain) is drawn from a study of blood T cell repertoires in COVID-19. In the study overall: Collection of acute and convalescent COVID-19 samples took place in the United States, Italy and Spain.

The germline V and J ends were trimmed by 5 bases and 0 bases, with 8 bases remaining between them. The CDR3 covers 14 residues. Germline-derived CDR1 and CDR2 are LNHDA and SQIVND (reference sequence). Assay: immunoSEQ multiplex PCR; the TCRdb copy retains only in-frame clones and omits some. The sample records 40,000 to 55,000 clones, approximately 88% being singletons. The TCR comes from a human donor in a cohort sampled during active COVID-19. V is TRBV19 and J is TRBJ1-5; D is ambiguous. Sequencing used peripheral blood. CDR3 DNA sequence: TGTGCCAGTAGTTCACATTATAGCAATCAGCCCCAGCATTTT. Protein product: CASSSHYSNQPQHF.